Following are 28 T cell receptor beta chains from one sample sequenced in a study of T cells in Graves' hyperthyroidism and ophthalmopathy. Amplified TCR beta CDR3 regions came from RNA transcripts. An initial round of RT-PCR targeting the TCR CDR3 relied on the HTBI primer set. TCRdb re-derived calls from the multiplex PCR reads in MiXCR, one entry per CDR3 protein. Of under 350,000 distinct CDR3 sequences detected, roughly 13% appear once; the ten largest clones hold about 37%. Sequencing was performed on blood. These receptors all come from a middle-aged woman with Graves' ophthalmopathy.

This clonotype has a handful of counts. J is TRBJ2-7 and V is TRBV7-2, with a weak D call TRBD2 (6 bases). Germline values: CDR1 SGHTA, CDR2 FQGNSA. This CDR3 comprises 14 residues. Trimming removed 3 bases from V and 0 bases from J, with 9 bases in between. The CDR3 is CASSFIGGSYEQYF. The CDR3 DNA follows: TGTGCCAGCAGCTTTATCGGGGGCTCCTACGAGCAGTACTTC.

This clonotype has ten or more counts. The V gene is TRBV12-5, the J gene TRBJ1-1; the D gene is possibly TRBD1 (5 bases). The CDR3 has 12 amino acids. V lost 6 bases and J lost 13, with 18 bases in between. CDR1 LGHNT and CDR2 FRNRAP come from the germline V gene. CDR3 bases: TGTGCTAGTGGCCCTCAACCGGGGCCCGGTTTCTTT. Its protein is CASGPQPGPGFF. Looking up the rest from reference TRBV12-5 and TRBJ1-1 gives the full variable domain: DARVTQTPRHKVTEMGQEVTMRCQPILGHNTVFWYRQTMMQGLELLAYFRNRAPLDDSGMPKDRFSAEMPDATLATLKIQPSEPRDSAVYFCASGPQPGPGFFGQGTRLTVV.

V gene TRBV9 combines with J gene TRBJ1-5; the D is unclear. The CDR3 length is 14 residues. Germline CDR1 is SGDLS and CDR2 is YYNGEE. With 3 bases removed from V and 1 base from J, the gap between germline ends came to 8 bases. The CDR3 spells CASSATESNQPQHF. DNA for the CDR3: TGTGCCAGCAGCGCTACAGAAAGCAATCAGCCCCAGCATTTT. The entire variable domain, with the rest obtained from reference TRBV9 and TRBJ1-5, is as follows: DSGVTQTPKHLITATGQRVTLRCSPRSGDLSVYWYQQSLDQGLQFLIQYYNGEERAKGNILERFSAQQFPDLHSELNLSSLELGDSALYFCASSATESNQPQHFGDGTRLSIL.

The V call is TRBV10-1, the J call TRBJ1-6, with 7 bases that match TRBD1. V shed 5 bases and J 9 bases; nucleotides not matched to a gene: 10. CDR3 size: 15 residues. Germline loops: CDR1 WNHNN, CDR2 SYGVQD (reference sequence). The CDR3 reads CASSHAGGAGSPLHF. In DNA, the CDR3 is TGCGCCAGCAGTCATGCAGGGGGGGCTGGTTCACCCCTCCACTTT.

This clonotype was picked up many times. The chain carries TRBV7-9 and TRBJ1-1; possible D gene TRBD1, 5 bases. Between the trimmed V and J ends, which lost 10 bases and 1 base, there was a span of 16 bases. Germline CDR1 is SEHNR and CDR2 is FQNEAQ (reference sequence). CDR3 length: 14 amino acids. This chain's CDR3 is CAMGGEGPNTEAFF. As DNA, the CDR3 is TGTGCCATGGGGGGTGAGGGACCGAACACTGAAGCTTTCTTT.

The sample holds a few counts of this clonotype. The V and J genes are TRBV28 and TRBJ2-4; D call uncertain. The germline V gene encodes CDR1 MDHEN and CDR2 SYDVKM. V lost 2 bases and J 0 bases, leaving 5 bases between the germline ends. This CDR3 spans 14 amino acids. Written as DNA, the CDR3 is TGTGCCAGCAGTTTAAGATTAGCCAAAAACATTCAGTACTTC. It codes for CASSLRLAKNIQYF.

This clonotype appeared a few times. The CDR3 sequence: CASSWASGLSYEQYF. In DNA, the CDR3 is TGTGCCAGCAGCTGGGCTAGCGGCCTATCCTACGAGCAGTACTTC. J is TRBJ2-7 and V is TRBV7-2, with 7 bases that match TRBD2. The germline CDR1 and CDR2 sequences are SGHTA and FQGNSA. Unmatched junction bases numbered 7, after V lost 4 bases and J lost 1 base. The CDR3 is made up of 15 amino acids.

This clonotype came up a few times. The chain joins TRBV19 to TRBJ2-5, with D possibly being TRBD2 (5 bases). Germline V gene lookup returns CDR1 LNHDA and CDR2 SQIVND (reference sequence). This CDR3 region has 15 residues. V gave up 10 bases and J gave up 0 bases, with 18 bases separating them. CDR3 loop: CATTEGGANQETQYF. In DNA, the CDR3 is TGTGCCACCACAGAGGGTGGAGCCAACCAAGAGACCCAGTACTTC.

This clonotype was detected many times. V is TRBV12-3 or TRBV12-4 and J is TRBJ2-5; 7 positions match TRBD2. J gave up 1 base and V 7 bases, and 6 bases lay outside the gene matches. The CDR3 has 14 amino acids. The CDR3 reads CASKAGTTQETQYF. The CDR3, as DNA: TGTGCCAGCAAAGCCGGGACTACCCAAGAGACCCAGTACTTC.

The chain joins TRBV20-1 to TRBJ2-7; unclear D gene. With 3 bases removed from V and 0 bases from J, the gap between germline ends came to 9 bases. Germline V gives CDR1 DFQATT, CDR2 SNEGSKA (reference sequence). This CDR3 region has 13 residues. CDR3 residues: CSASRVSSYEQYF. In nucleotides, the CDR3 is TGCAGTGCTAGTAGGGTGAGCTCCTACGAGCAGTACTTC.

This clonotype was counted many times. The chain combines TRBV28 with TRBJ2-1; no reliable D call. CDR1 and CDR2 (germline): MDHEN, SYDVKM. V gave up 8 bases and J gave up 6 bases, with 5 bases separating them. The CDR3 is made up of 10 amino acids. The CDR3 coding sequence is TGTGCCAGCGCTGTCAATGAGCAGTTCTTC. This sequence encodes CASAVNEQFF.

In this sample, this clonotype turned up many times. In DNA, the CDR3 is TGTGCCAGCAGCCCAGATCAGGGGGCGCTGAGCTATGGCTACACCTTC. This gives the protein CASSPDQGALSYGYTF. The chain combines TRBV11-1 with TRBJ1-2, with 8 bases identical to TRBD1. Trimming at V came to 5 bases and at J to 4 bases, leaving 12 bases not matched to a gene. CDR3 size: 16 residues. Germline V gives CDR1 SGHAT, CDR2 FQDESV (reference sequence).

In its sample, this clonotype was seen a few times. The chain recombines TRBV24-1 with TRBJ2-2, with D possibly TRBD1 on 6 matching bases. The CDR3 is made up of 11 amino acids. Germline loops: CDR1 KGHDR, CDR2 SFDVKD. Trimming stripped 10 bases from V and 7 bases from J, with 9 bases between. The chain's CDR3 is CATQGIGELFF. In nucleotides, the CDR3 is TGTGCCACACAGGGTATCGGGGAGCTGTTTTTT.

This chain connects TRBV5-1 to TRBJ2-7, with D possibly matching TRBD1 (5 bases). The CDR3 sequence is 14 residues long. V lost 3 bases, J lost 1 base, and 11 bases lay in between. Per the germline V gene, CDR1 is SGHRS and CDR2 is YFSETQ. The CDR3 DNA sequence: TGCGCCAGCAGCTCTGGACACTTTTCCTACGAGCAGTACTTC. This gives the protein CASSSGHFSYEQYF.

This clonotype was seen at least ten times. The rearrangement uses TRBV19 and TRBJ1-1; 8 bases match TRBD1. The ends lost 7 bases at V and 2 bases at J; junction bases unmatched: 9. The germline gives CDR1 LNHDA, CDR2 SQIVND (reference sequence). This CDR3 comprises 15 residues. The CDR3 nucleotides read TGTGCCAGTACCTTCAGGGGGCTCGGAAACACTGAAGCTTTCTTT. Protein sequence: CASTFRGLGNTEAFF.

The chain is built from TRBV7-2 and TRBJ2-5; D might be TRBD2 (6 bases). Germline loops: CDR1 SGHTA, CDR2 FQGNSA. The CDR3 totals 14 residues. Trimming pared 5 bases from V and 5 bases from J, leaving 15 bases between. CDR3 sequence: CASSAQTRWETQYF. The DNA for the CDR3 is TGTGCCAGCAGCGCCCAGACTAGATGGGAGACCCAGTACTTC.

There are many counts of this clonotype. The gene calls are TRBV27 and TRBJ1-1; TRBD1 might be the D (5 bases). Trimming took off 0 bases at V and 8 bases at J, with 10 bases between the two ends. Germline loops: CDR1 MNHEY, CDR2 SMNVEV (reference sequence). This CDR3 region has 13 residues. The CDR3 is CASSLSGGAEAFF. The CDR3 DNA sequence: TGTGCCAGCAGTTTATCGGGAGGGGCCGAAGCTTTCTTT.

The chain recombines TRBV18 with TRBJ2-7, with TRBD2 matching 8 bases. Germline CDR1 KGHSH, CDR2 LQKENI. Trimming removed 6 bases from V and 6 bases from J; junction bases left unmatched: 13. The CDR3 extends over 15 amino acids. CDR3 coding DNA: TGTGCCAGCTCTAGCGGCGGGGGGCGCTTCAGCGAGCAGTACTTC. Residues: CASSSGGGRFSEQYF.

J is TRBJ1-4 and V is TRBV10-3; D remains unclear. The CDR3 contains 13 residues. V shed 0 bases and J shed 8 bases, with 7 bases lying between them. Germline V gene sequence: CDR1 ENHRY, CDR2 SYGVKD. The CDR3 sequence is CAISESGVEKLFF. The CDR3, as DNA: TGTGCCATCAGTGAGTCCGGAGTGGAAAAACTGTTTTTT.

This clonotype was seen at least ten times. This sequence joins TRBV7-6 and TRBJ2-1; 7 bases align to TRBD1. Germline V lookup: CDR1 SGHVS, CDR2 FNYEAQ. The length of the CDR3 is 15 residues. V trimming: 1 base; J trimming: 5 bases; junction bases outside the gene matches: 5. This CDR3 reads CASSLVDGTDNEQFF. CDR3 in DNA: TGTGCCAGCAGCTTAGTGGACGGGACAGACAATGAGCAGTTCTTC.

The chain is built from TRBV6-1 and TRBJ2-7, with D possibly TRBD2 on 7 matching bases. V shed 7 bases and J shed 0 bases, with 13 bases lying between them. Looked up from germline, CDR1 is MNHNS and CDR2 is SASEGT. The CDR3 loop spans 14 amino acids. CDR3: CASTEGGNSYEQYF. In DNA, the CDR3 is TGTGCCAGCACCGAGGGGGGGAACTCCTACGAGCAGTACTTC.

This clonotype came up a few times. The CDR3 reads CSVRRGDRLQGGELFF. The CDR3 coding sequence is TGCAGTGTGAGGAGGGGGGACAGGCTCCAGGGCGGGGAGCTGTTTTTT. This rearrangement joins TRBV20-1 to TRBJ2-2; 8 nucleotides match TRBD1. The CDR3 contains 16 residues. Germline lookup yields CDR1 DFQATT and CDR2 SNEGSKA (reference sequence). V dropped 7 bases and J dropped 7; count of bases not matched to a gene: 17.

This clonotype came up many times. The chain carries TRBV6-2 or TRBV6-3 and TRBJ2-2; D is unresolved. The CDR3 contains 15 residues. The ends were cut back, 2 bases at V and 3 bases at J, with 10 bases in the middle. Germline V gene sequence: CDR1 MNHEY, CDR2 SVGEGT. The DNA for the CDR3 is TGTGCCAGCAGTTACCCCCAAGTGGACACCGGGGAGCTGTTTTTT. Its translation is CASSYPQVDTGELFF.

Many counts were recorded for this clonotype. The genes are TRBV29-1 and TRBJ2-7; 11 bases match TRBD1. From germline, CDR1 is SQVTM and CDR2 ANQGSEA. J was trimmed by 4 bases and V by 6 bases; bases with no gene match: 2. The CDR3 consists of 12 residues. This chain's CDR3 is CSVWDRGYEQYF. The CDR3, as DNA: TGCAGCGTGTGGGACAGGGGGTACGAGCAGTACTTC.

A word on this clonotype: Possible read error: a much larger clone is one base away. This chain links TRBV12-3 or TRBV12-4 with TRBJ1-6; D remains unclear. There are 12 residues in the CDR3. V lost 6 bases and J lost 11, with 11 bases in between. CDR3 protein: CASRSINPPLHF. The CDR3 DNA follows: TGTGCCAGCAGATCCATAAATCCACCCCTCCACTTT.

J is TRBJ1-3 and V is TRBV7-9, with 8 nucleotides matching TRBD1. V shed 7 bases, J shed 5 bases, and the junction held 25 bases outside the gene matches. The CDR3 spans 20 residues. The germline V gene encodes CDR1 SEHNR and CDR2 FQNEAQ (reference sequence). CDR3 in DNA: TGTGCCAGCACCCCCACCCTGACAGGGGAAAGGCCTACGGGGAGAAACACCATATATTTT. As protein: CASTPTLTGERPTGRNTIYF.

This clonotype occurred many times. The rearrangement joins TRBV20-1 to TRBJ2-7; the D gene is possibly TRBD2 (8 bases). V lost 6 bases, J lost 0 bases, and 21 bases lay in between. This CDR3 spans 16 amino acids. Germline lookup yields CDR1 DFQATT and CDR2 SNEGSKA (reference sequence). CDR3 sequence reads: CSAGKGGGRSSYEQYF. DNA for the CDR3: TGCAGTGCGGGGAAAGGGGGCGGGAGGTCCTCCTACGAGCAGTACTTC.

This clonotype was counted at least ten times. CDR3 nucleotide sequence: TGTGCCAGCAGTTTGGGCAGAGTCTATGGCTACACCTTC. Translated: CASSLGRVYGYTF. V and J are TRBV12-3 or TRBV12-4 and TRBJ1-2, with D unclear. The CDR3 length is 13 residues. V was pared by 3 bases and J by 4 bases, with 9 bases between.